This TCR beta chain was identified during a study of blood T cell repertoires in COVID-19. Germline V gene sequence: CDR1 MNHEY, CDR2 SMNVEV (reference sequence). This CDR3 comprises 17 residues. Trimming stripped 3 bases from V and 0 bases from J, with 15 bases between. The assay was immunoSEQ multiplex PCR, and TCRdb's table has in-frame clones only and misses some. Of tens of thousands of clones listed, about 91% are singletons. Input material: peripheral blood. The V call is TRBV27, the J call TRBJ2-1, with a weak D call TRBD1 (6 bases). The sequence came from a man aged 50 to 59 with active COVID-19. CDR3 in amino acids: CASSFPTTGLSYNEQFF. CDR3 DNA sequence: TGTGCCAGCAGTTTCCCAACGACAGGCCTCTCCTACAATGAGCAGTTCTTC.